Following are 2 T cell receptor beta chains from one sample sequenced in a study of blood T cell repertoires in COVID-19. The table came from immunoSEQ multiplex PCR; TCRdb's copy has only in-frame clones and leaves some out. The table includes 100,000 to 130,000 clones, about 91% detected once. The specimen was peripheral blood. Source of these receptors: a man aged 45-65 years with active or convalescent COVID-19.

CDR3 protein: CASGGLGNYGYTF. The CDR3 DNA reads as TGCGCCAGCGGAGGACTTGGAAACTATGGCTACACCTTC. V gene TRBV10-2 combines with J gene TRBJ1-2; D gene uncertain. CDR3 size: 13 residues. Trimming left V 8 bases short and J 2 bases short, with 12 bases between. Germline loops: CDR1 WSHSY, CDR2 SAAADI.

J is TRBJ1-5 and V is TRBV18; the D gene is possibly TRBD1 (5 bases). V lost 3 bases, J lost 4 bases, and 13 bases lay in between. The germline V gene encodes CDR1 KGHSH and CDR2 LQKENI. This CDR3 is built from 15 residues. CDR3 region: CASSPQGGTNQPQHF. CDR3 bases: TGTGCCAGCTCACCCCAGGGAGGGACTAATCAGCCCCAGCATTTT.